These T cell receptor beta chains were read from a single sample in a study of T cell responses to AZD1222 COVID-19 vaccine. Sequencing was performed with immunoSEQ multiplex PCR; in TCRdb, only in-frame clones are kept and a portion is missing. The sample holds approximately 140,000 clones, approximately 89% seen once. This sample comprised peripheral blood, obtained on day 0 of AZD1222 vaccination. Every receptor here comes from an adult in good health. CDR3s include the opening cysteine and the closing phenylalanine or tryptophan. A D gene is named only where the DNA matches it firmly. Not every row has a clone size; where given, it reads once, few, many or a size class.

J gene,CDR3 length,D gene,clone size,V gene,CDR3 DNA,CDR3 protein
TRBJ1-1,14,TRBD1,.,TRBV4-1,TGCGCCAGCAGCCAAGATGGACAGGGGGATGAAGCTTTCTTT,CASSQDGQGDEAFF
TRBJ1-6,12,.,.,TRBV4-1,TGCGCCAGCAGCCAACAGAATTCACCCCTCCACTTT,CASSQQNSPLHF
TRBJ2-1,11,.,.,TRBV2,TGTGCCAGCAGTGGGCACAATGAGCAGTTCTTC,CASSGHNEQFF
TRBJ1-6,14,.,.,TRBV28,.,CASSLYFGAGSFHF
TRBJ1-5,16,TRBD1,.,TRBV19,TGTGCCAGTAGTATACGACAGGGGGTGAGCAATCAGCCCCAGCATTTT,CASSIRQGVSNQPQHF
TRBJ1-2,12,.,.,TRBV28,TGTGCCAGCACCTCCGGAGGAGTGTTTTACACCTTC,CASTSGGVFYTF
TRBJ1-1,15,TRBD1,.,TRBV18,TGTGCCAGCTCAGATCCAGGGGGCTTGAGCACTGAAGCTTTCTTT,CASSDPGGLSTEAFF
TRBJ2-3,16,TRBD2,.,TRBV7-2,TGTGCCAGCAGCCCGAGGTGGGAGGGGTTAGCAGATACGCAGTATTTT,CASSPRWEGLADTQYF
TRBJ1-6,13,.,once,TRBV15,TGTGCCACCAGCAGCGGGCAGGATTCACCCCTCCACTTT,CATSSGQDSPLHF
TRBJ1-1,13,.,once,TRBV10-3,TGTGCCATCAGTGAGTTAGAGGCGGGGAAAGCTTTCTTT,CAISELEAGKAFF
TRBJ1-6,14,TRBD1,.,TRBV5-1,TGCGCCAGCAGCTCGGGACAGTCAAATTCACCCCTCCACTTT,CASSSGQSNSPLHF
TRBJ2-2,13,.,.,TRBV19,TGTGCCAGTAGTATCGGGGGTACCGGGGAGCTGTTTTTT,CASSIGGTGELFF
TRBJ1-1,17,.,.,TRBV3-1/TRBV3-2,TGTGCCAGCAGCCAAGATCGGCTGGGGGCGCTTGGCACTGAAGCTTTCTTT,CASSQDRLGALGTEAFF
TRBJ2-5,15,.,.,TRBV5-1,TGCGCCAGCAGCTTGGGTCGGGGTTTGTTGGAGACCCAGTACTTC,CASSLGRGLLETQYF
TRBJ2-3,16,TRBD2,.,TRBV19,TGTGCCAGTAGTCTAGCGGGAAGAGCTAGCACAGATACGCAGTATTTT,CASSLAGRASTDTQYF
TRBJ2-3,14,TRBD1,.,TRBV12-5,TGTGCTAGTGGTTTGGCTACAGGGGCAGATACGCAGTATTTT,CASGLATGADTQYF
TRBJ2-7,15,TRBD1,.,TRBV2,TGTGCCAGCAGTGATCCGGCAGGGGGCCTCTACGAGCAGTACTTC,CASSDPAGGLYEQYF
TRBJ2-5,13,.,.,TRBV29-1,TGCAGCGTTCAGGCAGGTACCTCAGAGACCCAGTACTTC,CSVQAGTSETQYF
TRBJ1-6,16,.,.,TRBV4-3,TGCGCCAGCAGCCAAGTGGCGGGGTTACCGGTTTCACCCCTCCACTTT,CASSQVAGLPVSPLHF
TRBJ1-2,16,TRBD1,.,TRBV5-6,TGTGCCAGCAGCCGCGTGACACTGACAGGGAACTATGGCTACACCTTC,CASSRVTLTGNYGYTF
TRBJ1-5,13,.,.,TRBV10-3,TGTGCCATCAGTGAGTATGAGGTTCAGCCCCAGCATTTT,CAISEYEVQPQHF
TRBJ2-7,17,.,few,TRBV7-3,TGTGCCAGCAGCCCACGTCGAGGAAGGTTCAATCCCTACGAGCAGTACTTC,CASSPRRGRFNPYEQYF